The 20 T cell receptor beta chains below all came from one sample that was sequenced in a study of T cells in Graves' hyperthyroidism and ophthalmopathy. The TCR beta CDR3 regions underwent amplification using RNA transcripts as the source. The TCR CDR3 was amplified in a first-round RT-PCR using the HTBI primer set. TCRdb reanalysed the multiplex PCR reads using MiXCR and keeps one entry per CDR3 protein. Of around 430,000 distinct CDR3 sequences in the sample, under 15% were seen once. The source material was blood. These receptors were obtained from a woman in her twenties or thirties with Graves' hyperthyroidism.

The chain uses TRBV18 and TRBJ2-7, with no clear D. The CDR3 spans 13 residues. Germline CDR1 and CDR2: KGHSH and LQKENI. V lost 6 bases to trimming and J lost 5 bases, with 14 bases between them. CDR3 coding DNA: TGTGCCAGCTCCCGGAATGGGCTCGACGAGCAGTACTTC. Encoded protein: CASSRNGLDEQYF.

The chain recombines TRBV20-1 with TRBJ1-6, with a weak D call TRBD1 (6 bases). Germline V gene sequence: CDR1 DFQATT, CDR2 SNEGSKA (reference sequence). This CDR3 is 15 amino acids long. The germline V and J ends were trimmed by 2 bases and 5 bases, with 13 bases remaining between them. The CDR3: CSARPPSGDNSPLHF. The CDR3 DNA reads as TGCAGTGCTAGACCACCGTCAGGGGATAATTCACCCCTCCACTTT.

This clonotype has ten or more counts. The chain has TRBV20-1 and TRBJ2-7; the match to TRBD1 covers 7 bases. This CDR3 spans 14 amino acids. Germline-derived CDR1 and CDR2 are DFQATT and SNEGSKA (reference sequence). V lost 1 base and J lost 3; bases outside the gene matches: 6. The CDR3 nucleotides read TGCAGTGCTAGAGCGAATCGGGACAGCTACGAGCAGTACTTC. It translates to CSARANRDSYEQYF.

This clonotype was found many times. The chain joins TRBV3-1 to TRBJ2-1, with 7 bases identical to TRBD1. Germline CDR1 and CDR2: LGHDT and YNNKEL (reference sequence). This CDR3 spans 16 amino acids. J was trimmed by 4 bases and V by 0 bases; bases with no gene match: 6. CDR3 residues: CASSQELRGFYNEQFF. The CDR3 DNA sequence: TGTGCCAGCAGCCAAGAGCTCAGGGGGTTTTACAATGAGCAGTTCTTC.

This clonotype was detected many times. This chain connects TRBV3-1 to TRBJ1-2; D is undetermined. Trimming left V 4 bases short and J 1 base short, with 16 bases between. This CDR3 region has 16 residues. Looked up from germline, CDR1 is LGHDT and CDR2 is YNNKEL (reference sequence). DNA for the CDR3: TGTGCCAGCAGCCCGGTTTTATGGGCCAATAACTATGGCTACACCTTC. Translated: CASSPVLWANNYGYTF.

The sample holds many counts of this clonotype. The chain employs TRBV15 and TRBJ1-5, with a weak D call TRBD1 (6 bases). The CDR3 contains 15 residues. The germline V gene has CDR1 LNHNV and CDR2 YYDKDF (reference sequence). V was trimmed by 0 bases and J by 7 bases, leaving 13 bases between them. CDR3 nucleotide sequence: TGTGCCACCAGCAGAGATGTCAGGGGTGCGCAGCCCCAGCATTTT. Its protein product is CATSRDVRGAQPQHF. The full variable domain, its missing parts supplied by reference TRBV15 and TRBJ1-5, is DAMVIQNPRYQVTQFGKPVTLSCSQTLNHNVMYWYQQKSSQAPKLLFHYYDKDFNNEADTPDNFQSRRPNTSFCFLDIRSPGLGDTAMYLCATSRDVRGAQPQHFGDGTRLSIL.

The chain links TRBV10-3 to TRBJ1-3; the D is unclear. V lost 2 bases to trimming and J lost 9 bases, with 14 bases between them. Looked up from germline, CDR1 is ENHRY and CDR2 is SYGVKD. The CDR3 is 14 amino acids. The CDR3 DNA follows: TGTGCCATCAGTGAGATAGACGGACGAGGCACCATATATTTT. Protein product: CAISEIDGRGTIYF.

This clonotype was found a few times. The rearrangement links TRBV5-1 to TRBJ2-7; TRBD1 agrees at 7 bases. The CDR3 contains 14 residues. The germline V gene encodes CDR1 SGHRS and CDR2 YFSETQ. V dropped 5 bases and J dropped 2; count of bases not matched to a gene: 7. In DNA, the CDR3 is TGCGCCAGCAGATCCCAGACAGGGCCCTACGAGCAGTACTTC. This codes for CASRSQTGPYEQYF.

At least ten counts were recorded for this clonotype. The V and J genes are TRBV29-1 and TRBJ1-2, with D hard to call. The V end was cut by 0 bases, the J end by 4 bases, with 15 bases between. Germline V gives CDR1 SQVTM, CDR2 ANQGSEA. The CDR3 extends over 15 amino acids. CDR3 sequence (DNA): TGCAGCGTTGAAGATCGGCCCGGAAGTGGCTATGGCTACACCTTC. Translated, it gives CSVEDRPGSGYGYTF.

The chain employs TRBV29-1 and TRBJ1-3; D remains unclear. Trimming removed 5 bases from V and 0 bases from J, with 8 bases in between. This CDR3 spans 13 amino acids. Germline CDR1 SQVTM, CDR2 ANQGSEA. The CDR3 is CSVSEISGNTIYF. CDR3 nucleotides: TGCAGCGTTTCAGAGATCTCTGGAAACACCATATATTTT.

V is TRBV19 and J is TRBJ2-3; D might be TRBD2 (6 bases). There are 13 residues in the CDR3. V lost 3 bases to trimming and J lost 10 bases, with 14 bases between them. Germline loops: CDR1 LNHDA, CDR2 SQIVND (reference sequence). The CDR3 here is CASSILGTPPQYF. CDR3 nucleotide sequence: TGTGCCAGTAGTATCCTCGGGACTCCTCCGCAGTATTTT.

This clonotype was detected ten times or more. The chain uses TRBV28 and TRBJ1-5; a possible D gene is TRBD1 (5 bases). V gave up 8 bases and J gave up 4 bases, with 12 bases separating them. The CDR3 loop spans 13 amino acids. Per the germline V gene, CDR1 is MDHEN and CDR2 is SYDVKM. The CDR3 is CASLGTDNQPQHF. CDR3 in DNA: TGTGCCAGCCTCGGGACCGATAATCAGCCCCAGCATTTT.

In its sample, this clonotype was seen many times. V and J are TRBV12-3 or TRBV12-4 and TRBJ1-1, with D perhaps matching TRBD1 (5 bases). CDR3 size: 14 residues. The ends were cut back, 6 bases at V and 0 bases at J, with 11 bases in the middle. CDR3 in amino acids: CASSQRQMNTEAFF. In DNA, the CDR3 is TGTGCCAGCAGCCAAAGACAGATGAACACTGAAGCTTTCTTT.

Ten or more counts support this clonotype. The rearrangement links TRBV6-1 to TRBJ2-1; TRBD2 agrees at 8 bases. V shed 6 bases, J shed 3 bases, and the junction held 4 bases outside the gene matches. The germline V gene encodes CDR1 MNHNS and CDR2 SASEGT. The CDR3 covers 14 residues. The CDR3 spells CASSAGTSYNEQFF. The CDR3 nucleotides read TGTGCCAGCAGCGCCGGGACTAGCTACAATGAGCAGTTCTTC.

In this sample, this clonotype turned up many times. The chain combines TRBV27 with TRBJ2-1; no reliable D call. Per the germline V gene, CDR1 is MNHEY and CDR2 is SMNVEV (reference sequence). The CDR3 is 13 residues long. V was trimmed by 5 bases and J by 6 bases, leaving 11 bases between them. CDR3 nucleotides: TGTGCCAGCAGTCCACGAACAGCCAATGAGCAGTTCTTC. Protein: CASSPRTANEQFF.

The chain is built from TRBV6-1 and TRBJ2-2; TRBD2 matches at 8 bases. The J segment lost 4 bases and the V segment lost 7 bases, leaving 8 bases of the junction unmatched. CDR1 MNHNS and CDR2 SASEGT come from the germline V gene. The CDR3 extends over 15 amino acids. CDR3 sequence: CASTRGLVATGELFF. The CDR3 region has the DNA TGTGCCAGCACTCGGGGACTAGTGGCCACCGGGGAGCTGTTTTTT.

The chain carries TRBV4-1 and TRBJ1-2; a weak D match, TRBD1 (5 bases). The CDR3 has 15 residues. Germline CDR1 MGHRA, CDR2 YSYEKL. The V end lost 1 base, the J end lost 4 bases, and 13 bases lay between the germline ends. The DNA for the CDR3 is TGCGCCAGCAGCCAAGGTGGGGCAAATCTCTATGGCTACACCTTC. Translated, it gives CASSQGGANLYGYTF.

This clonotype was picked up many times. V is TRBV24-1 and J is TRBJ1-2; 10 bases agree with TRBD1. V gave up 11 bases and J gave up 5 bases; unmatched junction bases: 4. Germline-derived CDR1 and CDR2 are KGHDR and SFDVKD. The CDR3 consists of 12 residues. The CDR3 loop reads CAIGQGDYGYTF. As DNA, the CDR3 is TGTGCCATAGGACAGGGGGATTATGGCTACACCTTC.

This clonotype was counted at least ten times. The chain links TRBV5-1 to TRBJ2-7; TRBD1 is a possible D gene (6 bases). The CDR3 length is 13 residues. Trimming shortened V by 5 bases and J by 5 bases, and 14 bases separated the two germline ends. CDR1 is SGHRS and CDR2 is YFSETQ in the germline V gene. The CDR3 DNA is TGCGCCAGCAGATCCGGGACAAAGAACGAGCAGTACTTC. Encoded protein: CASRSGTKNEQYF.

This clonotype was recorded many times. The chain has TRBV28 and TRBJ1-1; D is perhaps TRBD1 (6 bases). Trimming took 6 bases from V and 0 from J, leaving 17 bases between them. The CDR3 runs 16 residues. Germline V lookup: CDR1 MDHEN, CDR2 SYDVKM. CDR3 nucleotides: TGTGCCAGCAGCCTAAAAACAACAGGGCTGAACACTGAAGCTTTCTTT. Protein product: CASSLKTTGLNTEAFF.